The clone carrying this T cell receptor (beta chain) has more than one count but fewer than ten. Antigen unknown. Coculture of mixed lymphocyte reaction cells was performed at 37°C for under seven days. The V end was cut by 6 bases, the J end by 10 bases, with 15 bases between. CDR1 and CDR2 (germline): KGHSH, LQKENI. The CDR3 extends over 12 amino acids. This sample is part of a study of siplizumab effects on memory and regulatory T cells. Study summary: Either no drug or siplizumab at about 1 ug/mL was used in mixed lymphocyte reactions that were paired. Study-wide findings and caveats: Naive T cells looked more diverse than memory cells, and they looked like major contributors to the alloresponse. Only a minor fraction of alloreactive clones mapped to unstimulated subsets. The study found that mappable alloreactive CD4+ clones averaged about 70% Treg-derived with siplizumab and roughly 27% in controls.

Method: immunoSEQ multiplex PCR; TCRdb's copy keeps in-frame clones and lacks some. The sample consists of about 14,000 clones, 45% to 50% of them appearing once. The genes are TRBV18 and TRBJ1-2; no definite D call. Sequencing input: CFSE-low (dividing) CD4+ T cells sorted from an allogeneic mixed lymphocyte reaction. The receptor comes from a human donor in good health; the cells came from an allogeneic mixed lymphocyte reaction. DNA for the CDR3: TGTGCCAGCTCTACCAGCCGTTCGGCCTACACCTTC. This codes for CASSTSRSAYTF.